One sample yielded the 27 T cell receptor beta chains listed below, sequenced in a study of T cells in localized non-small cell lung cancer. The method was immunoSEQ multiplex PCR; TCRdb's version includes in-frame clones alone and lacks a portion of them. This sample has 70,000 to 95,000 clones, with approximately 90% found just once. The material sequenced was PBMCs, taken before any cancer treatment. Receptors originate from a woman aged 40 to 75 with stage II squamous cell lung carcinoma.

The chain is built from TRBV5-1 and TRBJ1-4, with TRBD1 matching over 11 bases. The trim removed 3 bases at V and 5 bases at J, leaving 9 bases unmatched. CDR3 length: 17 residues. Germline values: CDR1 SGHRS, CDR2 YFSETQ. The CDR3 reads CASSSFQRTGGNEKLFF. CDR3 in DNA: TGCGCCAGCAGCTCATTCCAACGGACAGGGGGCAATGAAAAACTGTTTTTT.

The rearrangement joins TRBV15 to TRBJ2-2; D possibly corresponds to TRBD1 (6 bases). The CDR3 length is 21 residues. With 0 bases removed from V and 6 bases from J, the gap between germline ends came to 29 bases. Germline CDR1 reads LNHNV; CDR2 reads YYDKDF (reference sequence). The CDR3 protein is CATSRESYGTGRFSRAGELFF. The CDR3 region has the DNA TGTGCCACCAGCAGAGAGTCATACGGCACAGGGCGTTTTAGCAGGGCCGGGGAGCTGTTTTTT.

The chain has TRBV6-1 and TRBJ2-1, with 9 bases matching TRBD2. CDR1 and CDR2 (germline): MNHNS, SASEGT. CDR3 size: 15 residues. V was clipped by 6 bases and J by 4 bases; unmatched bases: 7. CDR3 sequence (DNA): TGTGCCAGCAGACCGCGGGGGGGCCAATACAATGAGCAGTTCTTC. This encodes CASRPRGGQYNEQFF.

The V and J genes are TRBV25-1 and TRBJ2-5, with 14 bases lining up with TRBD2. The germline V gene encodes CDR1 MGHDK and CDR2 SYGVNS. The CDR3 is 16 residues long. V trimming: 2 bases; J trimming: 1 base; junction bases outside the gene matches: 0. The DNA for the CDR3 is TGTGCCAGCAGTGAAGGACTAGCGGGAGGCCAAGAGACCCAGTACTTC. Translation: CASSEGLAGGQETQYF.

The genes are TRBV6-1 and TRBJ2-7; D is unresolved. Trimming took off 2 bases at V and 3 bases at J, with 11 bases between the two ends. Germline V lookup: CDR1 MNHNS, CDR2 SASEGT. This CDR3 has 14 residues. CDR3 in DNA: TGTGCCAGCAGTGAATCCCACACTGGCTACGAGCAGTACTTC. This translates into CASSESHTGYEQYF.

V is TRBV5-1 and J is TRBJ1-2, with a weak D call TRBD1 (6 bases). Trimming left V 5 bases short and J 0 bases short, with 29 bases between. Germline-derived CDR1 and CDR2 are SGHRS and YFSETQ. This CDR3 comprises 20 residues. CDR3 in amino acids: CASSTLPGRGLSTSNYGYTF. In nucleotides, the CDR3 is TGCGCCAGCAGTACCCTTCCAGGGCGGGGGCTATCAACATCTAACTATGGCTACACCTTC.

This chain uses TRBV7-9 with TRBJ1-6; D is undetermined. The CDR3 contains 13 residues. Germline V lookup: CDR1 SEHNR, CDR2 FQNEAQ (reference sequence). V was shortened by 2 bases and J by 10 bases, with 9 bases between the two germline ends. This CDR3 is CASSLTGESPLHF. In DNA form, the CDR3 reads TGTGCCAGCAGCTTAACGGGAGAATCACCCCTCCACTTT.

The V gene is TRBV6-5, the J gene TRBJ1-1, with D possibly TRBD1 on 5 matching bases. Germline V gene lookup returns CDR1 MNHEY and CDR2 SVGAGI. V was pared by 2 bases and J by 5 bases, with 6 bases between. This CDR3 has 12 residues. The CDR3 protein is CASSYGGTEAFF. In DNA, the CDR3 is TGTGCCAGCAGTTACGGGGGGACTGAAGCTTTCTTT.

CDR3 in amino acids: CASTPGQDPYEQYF. CDR3 nucleotide sequence: TGTGCCAGCACCCCGGGACAGGACCCCTACGAGCAGTACTTC. The chain has TRBV6-1 and TRBJ2-7; the match to TRBD1 covers 8 bases. V lost 7 bases, J lost 2 bases, and 7 bases stayed unmatched. The CDR3 has 14 residues. Germline CDR1 MNHNS, CDR2 SASEGT.

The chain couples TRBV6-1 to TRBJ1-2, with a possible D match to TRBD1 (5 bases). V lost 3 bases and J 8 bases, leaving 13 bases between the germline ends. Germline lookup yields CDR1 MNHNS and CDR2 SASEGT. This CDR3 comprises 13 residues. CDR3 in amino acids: CASSDVGRGGYTF. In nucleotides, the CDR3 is TGTGCCAGCAGTGATGTAGGGAGGGGCGGCTACACCTTC.

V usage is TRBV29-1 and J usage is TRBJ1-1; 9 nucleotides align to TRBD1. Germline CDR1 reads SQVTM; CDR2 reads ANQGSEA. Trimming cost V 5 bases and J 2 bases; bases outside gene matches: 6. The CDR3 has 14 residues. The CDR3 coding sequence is TGCAGCGTTTCGCAGACAGGGGGAAACACTGAAGCTTTCTTT. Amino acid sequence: CSVSQTGGNTEAFF.

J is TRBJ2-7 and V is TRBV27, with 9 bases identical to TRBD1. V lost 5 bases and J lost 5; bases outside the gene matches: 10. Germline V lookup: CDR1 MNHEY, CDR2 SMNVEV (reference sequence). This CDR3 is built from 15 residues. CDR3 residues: CASSKPQGARNEQYF. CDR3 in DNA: TGTGCCAGCAGTAAACCACAGGGGGCAAGGAACGAGCAGTACTTC.

CDR3 sequence: CASSLGVAGTYEQYF. The CDR3 DNA follows: TGTGCCAGCAGCTTAGGGGTAGCGGGGACCTACGAGCAGTACTTC. The chain joins TRBV11-2 to TRBJ2-7; 8 bases agree with TRBD2. CDR1 and CDR2 from the germline V gene are SGHAT and FQNNGV. The CDR3 totals 15 residues. The junction had 4 bases not matched to a gene; V was cut back by 1 base and J by 2 bases.

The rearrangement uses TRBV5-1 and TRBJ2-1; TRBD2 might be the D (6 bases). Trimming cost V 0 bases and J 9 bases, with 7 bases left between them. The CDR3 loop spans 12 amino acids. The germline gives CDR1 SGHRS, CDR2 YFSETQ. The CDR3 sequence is CASSLAGGEQFF. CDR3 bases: TGCGCCAGCAGCTTGGCCGGGGGTGAGCAGTTCTTC.

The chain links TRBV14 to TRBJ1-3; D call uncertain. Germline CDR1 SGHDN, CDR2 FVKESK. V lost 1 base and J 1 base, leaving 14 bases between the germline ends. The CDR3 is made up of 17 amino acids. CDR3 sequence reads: CASSQGLREASGNTIYF. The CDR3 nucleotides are TGTGCCAGCAGCCAAGGTCTTCGTGAAGCGTCTGGAAACACCATATATTTT.

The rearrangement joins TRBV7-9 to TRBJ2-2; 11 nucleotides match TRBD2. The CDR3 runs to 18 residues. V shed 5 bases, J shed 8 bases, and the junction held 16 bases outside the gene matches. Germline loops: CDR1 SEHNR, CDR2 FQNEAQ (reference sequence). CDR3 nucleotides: TGTGCCAGCAGCCGCCCGGGACTAGCGGTAGACCCGGGGGGGGAGCTGTTTTTT. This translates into CASSRPGLAVDPGGELFF.

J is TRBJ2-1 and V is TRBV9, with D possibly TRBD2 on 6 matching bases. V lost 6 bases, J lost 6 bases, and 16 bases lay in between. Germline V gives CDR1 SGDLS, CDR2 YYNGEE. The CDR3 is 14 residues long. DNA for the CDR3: TGTGCCAGCACCCCAGAACTAGCAACCAATGAGCAGTTCTTC. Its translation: CASTPELATNEQFF.

Here the CDR3 DNA reads TGTGCCAGCAGCTTGGGGGGCAGTAACTCTGGGGCCAACGTCCTGACTTTC. This encodes CASSLGGSNSGANVLTF. The chain employs TRBV5-4 and TRBJ2-6; D is possibly TRBD1 (5 bases). V lost 0 bases and J 0 bases, leaving 10 bases between the germline ends. In germline, CDR1 is SGHNT, CDR2 YYREEE (reference sequence). The CDR3 is 17 residues long.

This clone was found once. The CDR3 reads CSARRLAGDGTQYF. The CDR3 nucleotides read TGCAGCGCACGGCGACTAGCGGGGGACGGGACCCAGTACTTC. The V call is TRBV29-1, the J call TRBJ2-5, with 12 bases that match TRBD2. Germline V CDR1 and CDR2: SQVTM, ANQGSEA. With V trimmed by 7 bases and J by 7 bases, 10 bases remained unmatched. This CDR3 has 14 residues.

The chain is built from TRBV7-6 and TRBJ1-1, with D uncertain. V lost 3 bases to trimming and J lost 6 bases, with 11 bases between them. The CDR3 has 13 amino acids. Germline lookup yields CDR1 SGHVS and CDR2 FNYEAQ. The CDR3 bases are TGTGCCAGCAGCTTTAAGCCGGGAGCTGAAGCTTTCTTT. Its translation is CASSFKPGAEAFF.

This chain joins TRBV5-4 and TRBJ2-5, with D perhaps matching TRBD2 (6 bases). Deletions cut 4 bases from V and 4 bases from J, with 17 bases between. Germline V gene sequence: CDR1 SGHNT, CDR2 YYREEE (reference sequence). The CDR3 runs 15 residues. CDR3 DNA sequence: TGTGCCAGCAGCGACCCTGGGGGGAGTGGAGAGACCCAGTACTTC. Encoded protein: CASSDPGGSGETQYF.

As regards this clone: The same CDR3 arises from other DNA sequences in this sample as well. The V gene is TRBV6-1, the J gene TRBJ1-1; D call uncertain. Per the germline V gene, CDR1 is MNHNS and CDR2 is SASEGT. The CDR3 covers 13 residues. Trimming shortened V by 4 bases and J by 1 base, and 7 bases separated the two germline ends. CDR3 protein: CASSVEGNTEAFF. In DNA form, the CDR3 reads TGTGCCAGCAGTGTAGAGGGGAACACTGAAGCTTTCTTT.

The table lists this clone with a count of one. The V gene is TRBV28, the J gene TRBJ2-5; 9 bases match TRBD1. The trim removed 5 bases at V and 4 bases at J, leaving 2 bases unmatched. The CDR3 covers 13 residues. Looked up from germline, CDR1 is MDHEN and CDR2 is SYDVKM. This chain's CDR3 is CASSVTGGETQYF. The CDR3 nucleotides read TGTGCCAGCAGTGTGACAGGGGGAGAGACCCAGTACTTC.

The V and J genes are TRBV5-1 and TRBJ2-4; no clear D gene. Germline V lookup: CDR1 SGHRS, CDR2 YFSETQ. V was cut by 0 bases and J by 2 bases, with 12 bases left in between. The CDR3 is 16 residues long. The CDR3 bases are TGCGCCAGCAGCTTGGACGTGGTAGGGTCCAAAAACATTCAGTACTTC. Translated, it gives CASSLDVVGSKNIQYF.

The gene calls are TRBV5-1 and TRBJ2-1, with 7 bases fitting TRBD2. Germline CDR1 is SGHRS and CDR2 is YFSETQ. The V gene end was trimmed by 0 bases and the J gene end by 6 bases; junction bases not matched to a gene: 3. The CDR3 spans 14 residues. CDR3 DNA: TGCGCCAGCAGCTTGGGGACTAGTATCAATGAGCAGTTCTTC. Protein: CASSLGTSINEQFF.

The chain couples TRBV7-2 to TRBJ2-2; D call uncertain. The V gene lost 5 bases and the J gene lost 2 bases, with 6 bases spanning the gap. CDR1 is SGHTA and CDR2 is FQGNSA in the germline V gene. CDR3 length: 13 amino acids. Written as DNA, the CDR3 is TGTGCCAGCAGCCCTTTCAACACCGGGGAGCTGTTTTTT. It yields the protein CASSPFNTGELFF.

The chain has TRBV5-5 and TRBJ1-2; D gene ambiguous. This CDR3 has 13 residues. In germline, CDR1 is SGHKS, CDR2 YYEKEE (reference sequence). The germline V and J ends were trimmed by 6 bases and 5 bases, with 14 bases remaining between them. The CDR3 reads CASNNLAGYGYTF. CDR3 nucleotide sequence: TGTGCCAGCAATAACCTGGCGGGGTATGGCTACACCTTC.